The source of this T cell receptor beta chain is a study of blood T cell repertoires in COVID-19. Across the study: Specimens from acute and convalescent COVID-19 originated in the United States, Italy and Spain.

Everyone who took part was about 18 to 89 years old, and they came from 20 to 25 US areas. V was cut by 0 bases and J by 6 bases, with 17 bases left in between. The CDR3 runs to 16 residues. The germline gives CDR1 SGHRS, CDR2 YFSETQ. Original methodology: Reference gene primer amplification gave nucleated cell count estimates. The table came from immunoSEQ multiplex PCR; TCRdb's copy has only in-frame clones and leaves some out. D and trimming were read from the DNA, whereas the V and J calls and clone size are those reported in that table. In the table there are fewer than 300,000 clones, around 88% of which are singletons.

The sequence was obtained from a woman in her thirties or forties with acute COVID-19. V usage is TRBV5-1 and J usage is TRBJ2-3; tentatively, D is TRBD2 (6 bases). The specimen sequenced was PBMCs or T cells enriched from blood (not recorded which). The CDR3 loop is CASSLEGTEGFDTQYF. As DNA, the CDR3 is TGCGCCAGCAGCTTGGAAGGGACGGAGGGGTTCGATACGCAGTATTTT.